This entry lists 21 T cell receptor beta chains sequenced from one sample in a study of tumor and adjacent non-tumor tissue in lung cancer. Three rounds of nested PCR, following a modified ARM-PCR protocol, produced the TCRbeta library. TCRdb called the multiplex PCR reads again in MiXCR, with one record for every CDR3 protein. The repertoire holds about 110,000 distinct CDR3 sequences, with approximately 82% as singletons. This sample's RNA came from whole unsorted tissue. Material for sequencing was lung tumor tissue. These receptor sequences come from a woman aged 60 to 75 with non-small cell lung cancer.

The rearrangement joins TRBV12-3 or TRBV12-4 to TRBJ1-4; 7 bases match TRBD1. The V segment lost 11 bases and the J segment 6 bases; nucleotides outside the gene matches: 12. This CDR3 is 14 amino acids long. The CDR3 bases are TGTGCCGGCACCGTCGACAGGGCTCATGAAAAACTGTTTTTT. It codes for CAGTVDRAHEKLFF.

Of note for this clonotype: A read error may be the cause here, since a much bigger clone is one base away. For the CDR3, the DNA is TGTGCCAGCAGTTACCCGGGGCCAGTCTACGAGCAGTACTTC. Its protein is CASSYPGPVYEQYF. The rearrangement uses TRBV6-2 or TRBV6-3 and TRBJ2-7; either TRBD1 or TRBD2 may supply D (5 bases each). V dropped 2 bases and J dropped 3 bases, with 11 bases sitting between them. The germline V gene encodes CDR1 MNHEY and CDR2 SVGEGT. This CDR3 has 14 residues.

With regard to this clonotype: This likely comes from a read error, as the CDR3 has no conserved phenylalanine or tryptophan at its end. The CDR3 reads CASSVYGTQAGYTM. Written as DNA, the CDR3 is TGTGCCAGCAGCGTATATGGGACCCAGGCTGGCTACACCATG. V gene TRBV11-2 combines with J gene TRBJ1-2; a weak D match, TRBD1 (5 bases). From germline, CDR1 is SGHAT and CDR2 FQNNGV. Trimming cost V 5 bases and J 7 bases, with 17 bases left between them. The CDR3 consists of 14 residues.

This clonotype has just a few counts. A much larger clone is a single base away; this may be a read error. CDR3 sequence (DNA): TGCGCCAGCAGCCATGCGAAGACGGGACAGTGGGTGCAGTACTTC. Its translation: CASSHAKTGQWVQYF. V gene TRBV4-3 combines with J gene TRBJ2-7; 7 bases map to TRBD1. Looked up from germline, CDR1 is LGHNA and CDR2 is YSLEER. The V and J ends lost 3 bases and 9 bases, in that order; junction bases with no gene match: 14. The CDR3 has 15 amino acids.

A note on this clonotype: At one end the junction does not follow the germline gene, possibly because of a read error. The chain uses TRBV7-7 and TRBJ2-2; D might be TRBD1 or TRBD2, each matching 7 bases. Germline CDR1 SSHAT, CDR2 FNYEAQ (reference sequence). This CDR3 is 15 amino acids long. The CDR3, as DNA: TGTGCTAGCAGCCCAAGCGGGACAGAGACCGGGGAGCTGTTTTTT. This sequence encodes CASSPSGTETGELFF. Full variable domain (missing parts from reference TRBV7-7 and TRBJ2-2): GAGVSQSPRYKVTKRGQDVTLRCDPISSHATLYWYQQALGQGPEFLTYFNYEAQPDKSGLPSDRFSAERPEGSISTLTIQRTEQRDSAMYRCASSPSGTETGELFFGEGSRLTVL.

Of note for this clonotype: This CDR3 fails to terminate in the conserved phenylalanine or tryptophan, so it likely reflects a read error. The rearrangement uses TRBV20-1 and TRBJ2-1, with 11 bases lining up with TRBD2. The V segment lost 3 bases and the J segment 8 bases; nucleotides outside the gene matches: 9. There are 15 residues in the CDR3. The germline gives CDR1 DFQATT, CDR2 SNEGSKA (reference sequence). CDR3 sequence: CSARSSGRGRDEQFS. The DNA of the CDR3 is TGCAGTGCTAGGAGTAGCGGGAGGGGTCGGGATGAGCAGTTCTCC.

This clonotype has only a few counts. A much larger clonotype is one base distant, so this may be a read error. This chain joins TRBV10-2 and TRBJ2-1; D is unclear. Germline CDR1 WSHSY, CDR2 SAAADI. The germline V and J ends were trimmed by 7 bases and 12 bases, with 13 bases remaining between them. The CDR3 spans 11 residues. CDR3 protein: CASIPQVGQFF. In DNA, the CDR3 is TGCGCCAGCATTCCTCAAGTCGGGCAGTTCTTC.

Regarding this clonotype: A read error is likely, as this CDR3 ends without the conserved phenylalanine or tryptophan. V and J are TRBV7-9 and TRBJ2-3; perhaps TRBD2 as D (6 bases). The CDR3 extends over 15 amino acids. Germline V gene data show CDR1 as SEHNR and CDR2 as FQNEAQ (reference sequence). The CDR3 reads CASSSFSGYTDMQYL. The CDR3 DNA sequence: TGTGCCAGCAGCTCTTTTAGCGGCTACACAGATATGCAGTATCTT.

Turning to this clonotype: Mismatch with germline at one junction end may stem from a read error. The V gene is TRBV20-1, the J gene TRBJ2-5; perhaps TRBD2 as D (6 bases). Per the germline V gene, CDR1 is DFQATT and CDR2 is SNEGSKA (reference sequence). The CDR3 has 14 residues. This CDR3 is CNARVSPSAETQYF. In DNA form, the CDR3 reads TGCAATGCTAGAGTCTCGCCTAGCGCAGAAACCCAGTACTTC.

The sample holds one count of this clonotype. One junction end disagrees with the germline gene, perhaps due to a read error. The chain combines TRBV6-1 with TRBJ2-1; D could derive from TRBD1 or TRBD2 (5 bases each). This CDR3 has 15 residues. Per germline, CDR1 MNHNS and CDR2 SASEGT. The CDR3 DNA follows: TGTGCCAGCAGTGAGCAAGTGGGACGATACAATGCGCAGTTCTTC. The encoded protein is CASSEQVGRYNAQFF.

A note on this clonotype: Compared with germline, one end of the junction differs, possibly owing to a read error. In nucleotides, the CDR3 is TGTGCCAGAAGCTTCGGGACTAGCGGCGGGAATGAGCAGTTCTTC. As protein: CARSFGTSGGNEQFF. This chain joins TRBV7-2 and TRBJ2-1; 11 bases map to TRBD2. Germline V gene data show CDR1 as SGHTA and CDR2 as FQGNSA. The length of the CDR3 is 15 residues.

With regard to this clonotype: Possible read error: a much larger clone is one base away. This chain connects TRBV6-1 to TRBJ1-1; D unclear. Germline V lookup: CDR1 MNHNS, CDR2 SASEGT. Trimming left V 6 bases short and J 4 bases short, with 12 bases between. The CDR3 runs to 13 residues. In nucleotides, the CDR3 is TGTGCCAGCAGCAAACCGGAGGCCACTGAAGCTTTCTTT. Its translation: CASSKPEATEAFF.

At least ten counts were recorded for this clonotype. CDR3 coding DNA: TGTGCCAGCAGTCGGTCCCGGGACAGGAATGAGGACACTGAAGCTTTCTTT. Its protein product is CASSRSRDRNEDTEAFF. The V and J genes are TRBV6-5 and TRBJ1-1; 8 positions agree with TRBD1. CDR3 length: 17 amino acids. The germline V gene encodes CDR1 MNHEY and CDR2 SVGAGI. After removal of 5 bases from V and 3 bases from J, the junction contained 14 bases not matched to a gene.

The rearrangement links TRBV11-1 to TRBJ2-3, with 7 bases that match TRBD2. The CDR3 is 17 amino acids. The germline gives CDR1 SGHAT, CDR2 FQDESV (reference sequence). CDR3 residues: CTSSSRLGGGSTDTQYF. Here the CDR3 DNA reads TGTACTAGCAGCTCCCGCCTGGGGGGGGGAAGCACAGATACGCAGTATTTT.

This CDR3 reads CADGRALDEQYF. CDR3 coding DNA: TGTGCTGACGGGAGGGCCTTGGACGAGCAGTACTTC. J is TRBJ2-7 and V is TRBV6-5; 8 bases match TRBD2. The CDR3 covers 12 residues. CDR1 MNHEY and CDR2 SVGAGI come from the germline V gene.

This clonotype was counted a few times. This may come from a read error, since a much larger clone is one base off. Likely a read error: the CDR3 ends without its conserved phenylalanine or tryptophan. CDR3 nucleotides: TGTGCCAGCGCGCCCCGCCCGGAGAACACTGAAGCTTTCCTT. It codes for CASAPRPENTEAFL. J is TRBJ1-1 and V is TRBV12-3 or TRBV12-4; unclear D gene. V dropped 8 bases and J dropped 1 base, with 14 bases sitting between them. CDR3 length equals 14 residues.

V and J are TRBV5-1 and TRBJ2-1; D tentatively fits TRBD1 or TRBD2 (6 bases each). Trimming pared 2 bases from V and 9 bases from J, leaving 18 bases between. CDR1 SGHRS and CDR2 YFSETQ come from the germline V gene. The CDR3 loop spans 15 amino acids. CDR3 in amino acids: CASSFRPQGGTEQFF. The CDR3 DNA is TGCGCCAGCAGCTTTCGTCCACAGGGAGGCACTGAGCAGTTCTTC. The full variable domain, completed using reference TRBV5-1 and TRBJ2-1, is KAGVTQTPRYLIKTRGQQVTLSCSPISGHRSVSWYQQTPGQGLQFLFEYFSETQRNKGNFPGRFSGRQFSNSRSEMNVSTLELGDSALYLCASSFRPQGGTEQFFGPGTRLTVL.

CDR3 bases: TGTGCCAGCAGCCAAGAGTCTAGCCTGGAGGCAGATACGCAGTATTTT. This codes for CASSQESSLEADTQYF. The chain is built from TRBV4-2 and TRBJ2-3, with D possibly matching TRBD2 (5 bases). This CDR3 is built from 16 residues. V was shortened by 0 bases and J by 4 bases, with 14 bases between the two germline ends. In germline, CDR1 is LGHNA, CDR2 YNFKEQ.

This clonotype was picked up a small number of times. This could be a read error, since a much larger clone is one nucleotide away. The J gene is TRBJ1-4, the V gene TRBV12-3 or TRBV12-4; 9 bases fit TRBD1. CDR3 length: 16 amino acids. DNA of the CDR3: TGTGCCAACAGTTTTTCACACAGGGGGCCTAATGAAAAACTGTTTTTT. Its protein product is CANSFSHRGPNEKLFF.

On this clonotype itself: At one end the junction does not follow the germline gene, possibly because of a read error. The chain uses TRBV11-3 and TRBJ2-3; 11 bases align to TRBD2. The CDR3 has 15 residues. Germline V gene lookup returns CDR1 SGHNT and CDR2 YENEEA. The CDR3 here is CASRNSGRGTVTQYF. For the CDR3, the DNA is TGTGCCAGCAGGAATAGCGGGAGGGGCACAGTTACGCAGTATTTT.

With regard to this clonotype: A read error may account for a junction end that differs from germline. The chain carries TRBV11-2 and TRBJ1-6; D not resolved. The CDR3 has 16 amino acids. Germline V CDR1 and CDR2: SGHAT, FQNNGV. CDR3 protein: CASNPKKSSYNSPLHF. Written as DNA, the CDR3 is TGTGCCAGCAATCCCAAAAAAAGCTCCTACAATTCACCCCTCCACTTT.